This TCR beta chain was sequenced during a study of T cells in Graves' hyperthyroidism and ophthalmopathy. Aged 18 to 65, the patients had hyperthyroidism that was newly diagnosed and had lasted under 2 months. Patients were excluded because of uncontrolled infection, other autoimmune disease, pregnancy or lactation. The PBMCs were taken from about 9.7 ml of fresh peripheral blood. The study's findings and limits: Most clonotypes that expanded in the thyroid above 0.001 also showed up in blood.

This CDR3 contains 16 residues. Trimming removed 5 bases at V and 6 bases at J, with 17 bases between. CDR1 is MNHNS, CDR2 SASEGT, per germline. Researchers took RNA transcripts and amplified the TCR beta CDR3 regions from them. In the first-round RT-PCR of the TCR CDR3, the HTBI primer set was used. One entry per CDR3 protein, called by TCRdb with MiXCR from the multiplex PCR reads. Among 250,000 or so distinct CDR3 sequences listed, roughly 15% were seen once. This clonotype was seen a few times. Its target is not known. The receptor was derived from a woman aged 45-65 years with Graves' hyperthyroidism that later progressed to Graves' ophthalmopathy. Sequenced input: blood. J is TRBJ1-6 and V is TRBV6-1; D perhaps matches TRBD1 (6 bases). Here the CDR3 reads CASSQRRTAPNSPLHF. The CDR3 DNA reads TGTGCCAGCAGTCAACGTAGGACAGCCCCTAATTCACCCCTCCACTTT.